What follows are 15 T cell receptor beta chains derived from one specimen sequenced in a study of brain T cells in children with intractable seizures. This table comes from immunoSEQ multiplex PCR, and its TCRdb copy is limited to in-frame clones, with some not included. The table lists about 340,000 clones, roughly 92% of them singletons. Described time point: blood from clinic visit 5 months post-surgery; TSC patient then seizure free. Material: peripheral blood, obtained roughly 5 months after surgery. Receptors were obtained from a boy younger than two with tuberous sclerosis and intractable seizures.

The chain couples TRBV18 to TRBJ2-1; TRBD1 aligns across 9 bases. Germline values: CDR1 KGHSH, CDR2 LQKENI. The CDR3 sequence is 16 residues long. Unmatched junction bases numbered 8, after V lost 3 bases and J lost 5 bases. CDR3 sequence reads: CASSPRGQGHHNEQFF. DNA for the CDR3: TGTGCCAGCTCACCCCGGGGACAGGGACACCACAATGAGCAGTTCTTC.

The CDR3, as DNA: TGTGCCAGCAGCTTGAAACATATTAGCAATCAGCCCCAGCATTTT. Translating gives CASSLKHISNQPQHF. The chain links TRBV5-5 to TRBJ1-5; no reliable D call. The CDR3 has 15 residues. V was pared by 1 base and J by 0 bases, with 8 bases between. Germline CDR1 reads SGHKS; CDR2 reads YYEKEE (reference sequence).

This chain joins TRBV5-8 and TRBJ2-7; 12 bases agree with TRBD1. Per the germline V gene, CDR1 is SGHTS and CDR2 is YDEGEE. The CDR3 sequence is 16 residues long. After removal of 4 bases from V and 1 base from J, the junction contained 6 bases not matched to a gene. The CDR3 spells CASSTPGQGASYEQYF. CDR3 coding DNA: TGTGCCAGCAGCACCCCGGGACAGGGGGCATCCTACGAGCAGTACTTC.

This sequence joins TRBV7-3 and TRBJ2-7, with 13 nucleotides matching TRBD2. The J call is in doubt because the DNA end fits TRBJ2-1 better. The CDR3 covers 14 residues. CDR1 is SGHTA and CDR2 is FQGTGA in the germline V gene. CDR3 in amino acids: CASSFGLAGDEQFF. CDR3 DNA: TGTGCCAGCAGTTTTGGACTAGCGGGAGATGAGCAGTTCTTC.

The CDR3 loop reads CASSEHSTANTGELFF. Here the CDR3 DNA reads TGTGCCAGCAGTGAACACTCAACCGCGAACACCGGGGAGCTGTTTTTT. V usage is TRBV2 and J usage is TRBJ2-2; the D is unclear. The V and J ends lost 2 bases and 0 bases respectively, with 10 bases between them. The CDR3 runs 16 residues. CDR1 SNHLY and CDR2 FYNNEI come from the germline V gene.

The chain couples TRBV3-1 (or the pseudogene TRBV3-2) to TRBJ2-3; maybe TRBD2 (5 bases). Per germline, CDR1 LGHDT and CDR2 YNNKEL (reference sequence). This CDR3 has 12 residues. With 6 bases removed from V and 7 bases from J, the gap between germline ends came to 11 bases. The DNA of the CDR3 is TGTGCCAGCAGTTCTAGCATGAATACGCAGTATTTT. This encodes CASSSSMNTQYF.

The chain uses TRBV19 and TRBJ2-1; unclear D gene. V lost 5 bases and J 0 bases, leaving 17 bases between the germline ends. Germline assignment: CDR1 LNHDA and CDR2 SQIVND (reference sequence). This CDR3 has 17 residues. Written as DNA, the CDR3 is TGTGCCAGTAGTTCAACTTCGAGGCGCCGCTCCTACAATGAGCAGTTCTTC. This sequence encodes CASSSTSRRRSYNEQFF. Drawing the rest from reference TRBV19 and TRBJ2-1, the complete variable domain is DGGITQSPKYLFRKEGQNVTLSCEQNLNHDAMYWYRQDPGQGLRLIYYSQIVNDFQKGDIAEGYSVSREKKESFPLTVTSAQKNPTAFYLCASSSTSRRRSYNEQFFGPGTRLTVL.

This clone was observed a handful of times. The chain couples TRBV2 to TRBJ1-1; D unresolved. Between the trimmed V and J ends, which lost 4 bases and 1 base, there was a span of 13 bases. This CDR3 contains 15 residues. Germline values: CDR1 SNHLY, CDR2 FYNNEI. The CDR3 region is CASSVFRLPNTEAFF. In DNA, the CDR3 is TGTGCCAGCAGTGTATTCCGGCTACCGAACACTGAAGCTTTCTTT. Full variable domain (missing parts from reference TRBV2 and TRBJ1-1): EPEVTQTPSHQVTQMGQEVILRCVPISNHLYFYWYRQILGQKVEFLVSFYNNEISEKSEIFDDQFSVERPDGSNFTLKIRSTKLEDSAMYFCASSVFRLPNTEAFFGQGTRLTVV.

Details on this clone: The identical CDR3 is also encoded by other nucleotide sequences in the sample. J is TRBJ1-4 and V is TRBV6-6; the D is unclear. The V end was cut by 0 bases, the J end by 8 bases, with 4 bases between. Germline loops: CDR1 MNHNY, CDR2 SVGAGI (reference sequence). The CDR3 extends over 12 amino acids. Written as DNA, the CDR3 is TGTGCCAGCAGTTACTCAGACGAAAAACTGTTTTTT. Protein: CASSYSDEKLFF.

The chain joins TRBV7-9 to TRBJ2-7; possible D gene TRBD1, 6 bases. CDR3 size: 13 residues. Germline lookup yields CDR1 SEHNR and CDR2 FQNEAQ (reference sequence). V lost 10 bases and J lost 1, with 14 bases in between. DNA for the CDR3: TGTGCCACCTCCCCCAGGGGTTCCTACGAGCAGTACTTC. Residues: CATSPRGSYEQYF.

The V call is TRBV19, the J call TRBJ1-5; D uncertain. V was clipped by 3 bases and J by 0 bases, with 9 bases between them. Looked up from germline, CDR1 is LNHDA and CDR2 is SQIVND (reference sequence). There are 15 residues in the CDR3. As DNA, the CDR3 is TGTGCCAGTAGTATGACTGATTATAGCAATCAGCCCCAGCATTTT. Amino acids: CASSMTDYSNQPQHF.

Concerning this clone itself: Different DNA sequences within this sample yield the same CDR3. CDR3: CASSTTDTQYF. DNA of the CDR3: TGTGCCAGCAGTACCACGGATACGCAGTATTTT. The chain carries TRBV2 and TRBJ2-3; the D is unclear. Per germline, CDR1 SNHLY and CDR2 FYNNEI. V was cut by 5 bases and J by 6 bases, with 6 bases left in between. The CDR3 consists of 11 residues.

This chain links TRBV7-2 with TRBJ2-7; no clear D gene. Germline CDR1 and CDR2: SGHTA and FQGNSA. V was shortened by 5 bases and J by 2 bases, with 4 bases between the two germline ends. This CDR3 comprises 11 residues. The CDR3 sequence is CASSDAYEQYF. CDR3 bases: TGTGCCAGCAGCGACGCCTACGAGCAGTACTTC.

This clone was observed once. The gene calls are TRBV13 and TRBJ2-3; D uncertain. The CDR3 spans 16 residues. Trimming removed 0 bases at V and 0 bases at J, with 10 bases between. Per the germline V gene, CDR1 is PRHDT and CDR2 is FYEKMQ (reference sequence). The CDR3 here is CASSLGPELSTDTQYF. DNA for the CDR3: TGTGCCAGCAGCTTAGGCCCGGAGCTGAGCACAGATACGCAGTATTTT.

This clone showed up just a few times. The rearrangement uses TRBV27 and TRBJ1-2, with TRBD1 matching 10 bases. V dropped 5 bases and J dropped 8; count of bases not matched to a gene: 11. This CDR3 has 15 residues. Germline CDR1 reads MNHEY; CDR2 reads SMNVEV (reference sequence). Here the CDR3 DNA reads TGTGCCAGCAGTGCCCGGGACAGGGGTCTTAGGGGCTACACCTTC. Translating it yields CASSARDRGLRGYTF.